The rows below give T cell receptor beta chains drawn from one sample of a study of T cell responses to AZD1222 COVID-19 vaccine. Profiling relied on immunoSEQ multiplex PCR, and the TCRdb table lists in-frame clones only, not all of them. The profile covers roughly 100,000 clones, with roughly 90% appearing a single time and around 5% taken by the ten largest. The sequenced sample was peripheral blood, obtained on day 0 of AZD1222 vaccination. The receptors shown here come from an adult in good health. CDR3s include the opening cysteine and the closing phenylalanine or tryptophan. Fields, in order: J gene, clone size, V gene, D gene, CDR3 protein, CDR3 DNA. D genes are given only for firm matches. Size values are once, few and many counts, or a class for expanded clones, and some rows have none.

>TRBJ2-1|NA|TRBV4-1|NA
CASSSQERANNEQFF
TGCGCCAGCAGCTCCCAGGAGCGGGCCAACAATGAGCAGTTCTTC
>TRBJ1-2|NA|TRBV9|NA
CASSRGTDYGYTF
TGTGCCAGCAGTCGGGGGACCGACTATGGCTACACCTTC
>TRBJ1-2|NA|TRBV28|TRBD1
CASNQGARGYTF
TGTGCCAGCAACCAGGGGGCGCGGGGCTACACCTTC
>TRBJ2-1|NA|TRBV5-5|TRBD2
CASSLVAGARDEQFF
TGTGCCAGCAGCTTGGTAGCGGGGGCGAGGGATGAGCAGTTCTTC
>TRBJ2-5|few|TRBV5-1|TRBD2
CASSLAPSGSGETQYF
TGCGCCAGCAGCTTGGCACCTAGCGGGAGTGGGGAGACCCAGTACTTC
>TRBJ1-5|few|TRBV6-4|NA
CASSESRNQPQHF
TGTGCCAGCAGTGAATCCCGCAATCAGCCCCAGCATTTT
>TRBJ1-6|NA|TRBV6-5|NA
CASSLRDPHNSPLHF
TGTGCCAGCAGTTTGAGAGACCCACATAATTCACCCCTCCACTTT
>TRBJ1-1|NA|TRBV10-2|TRBD1
CASRLHPGGGTEAFF
TGCGCCAGCAGATTACACCCAGGGGGAGGTACTGAAGCTTTCTTT
>TRBJ1-4|NA|TRBV6-5|NA
CASSRGWNNEKLFF
TGTGCCAGCAGCCGCGGGTGGAATAATGAAAAACTGTTTTTT
>TRBJ1-4|NA|TRBV5-6|NA
CASSSGRGYEKLFF
TGTGCCAGCAGCAGCGGAAGAGGGTATGAAAAACTGTTTTTT
>TRBJ2-2|NA|TRBV6-4|TRBD2
CASSDSPGLAGGPTGELFF
TGTGCCAGCAGTGACTCTCCGGGACTAGCGGGAGGGCCCACCGGGGAGCTGTTTTTT
>TRBJ1-1|NA|TRBV5-1|TRBD1
CASSRTGTGNTEAFF
TGCGCCAGCAGCCGAACTGGGACAGGGAACACTGAAGCTTTCTTT
>TRBJ1-1|NA|TRBV15|NA
CATRKQIDTEAFF
TGTGCCACCAGGAAACAGATCGACACTGAAGCTTTCTTT
>TRBJ1-5|once|TRBV7-8|NA
CASSLSNQPQHF
TGTGCCAGCAGCTTATCCAATCAGCCCCAGCATTTT
>TRBJ2-7|NA|TRBV11-2|NA
CASSLSGTSRGEQYF
TGTGCCAGCAGCTTATCCGGCACTAGTCGAGGCGAGCAGTACTTC
>TRBJ1-4|NA|TRBV19|NA
CRKVINEKLFF
TGTAGGAAGGTGATTAATGAAAAACTGTTTTTT
>TRBJ2-1|NA|TRBV28|TRBD1
CASSPLQGAENEQFF
TGTGCCAGCAGTCCACTACAGGGGGCAGAGAATGAGCAGTTCTTC